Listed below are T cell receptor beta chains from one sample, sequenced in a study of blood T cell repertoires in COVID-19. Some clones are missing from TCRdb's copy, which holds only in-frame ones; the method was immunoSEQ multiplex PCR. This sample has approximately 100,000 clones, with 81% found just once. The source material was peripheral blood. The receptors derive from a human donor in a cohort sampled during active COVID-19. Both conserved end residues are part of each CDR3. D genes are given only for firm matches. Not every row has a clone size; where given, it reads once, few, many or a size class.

cdr3_aa: CASSLGLPSYEQYF
cdr3_nt: TGCGCCAGCAGCCTGGGACTACCATCCTACGAGCAGTACTTC
clone_size: once
d_call: TRBD2
v_call: TRBV4-3
j_call: TRBJ2-7

cdr3_aa: CASSYSSAAGAFF
cdr3_nt: TGTGCCAGCAGTTACTCATCGGCAGCAGGAGCTTTCTTT
clone_size: NA
d_call: NA
v_call: TRBV6-2/TRBV6-3
j_call: TRBJ1-1

cdr3_aa: CASSHGTGGVYEQYF
cdr3_nt: TGTGCCAGCAGTCACGGGACAGGAGGGGTATACGAGCAGTACTTC
clone_size: NA
d_call: TRBD1
v_call: TRBV6-2/TRBV6-3
j_call: TRBJ2-7

cdr3_aa: CASSQDSPSTGELFF
cdr3_nt: TGTGCCAGCAGCCAAGATTCTCCCAGCACCGGGGAGCTGTTTTTT
clone_size: NA
d_call: NA
v_call: TRBV3-1/TRBV3-2
j_call: TRBJ2-2

cdr3_aa: CASTSGGGSYNEQFF
cdr3_nt: TGTGCCAGCACCTCCGGGGGAGGCTCCTACAATGAGCAGTTCTTC
clone_size: NA
d_call: NA
v_call: TRBV2
j_call: TRBJ2-1

cdr3_aa: CASSLKGLYNEQFF
cdr3_nt: TGTGCCAGCAGCCTGAAGGGACTATACAATGAGCAGTTCTTC
clone_size: few
d_call: TRBD2
v_call: TRBV5-4
j_call: TRBJ2-1

cdr3_aa: CASSPRGGVTDTQYF
cdr3_nt: TGTGCCAGCAGTCCAAGGGGGGGAGTCACAGATACGCAGTATTTT
clone_size: NA
d_call: NA
v_call: TRBV6-5
j_call: TRBJ2-3

cdr3_aa: CASSAGTGANYGYTF
cdr3_nt: TGTGCCAGCAGCGCTGGGACAGGGGCTAACTATGGCTACACCTTC
clone_size: NA
d_call: TRBD1
v_call: TRBV9
j_call: TRBJ1-2

cdr3_aa: CASSVVGAGGRTSSYNEQFF
cdr3_nt: TGTGCCAGCAGCGTAGTAGGAGCGGGAGGCCGAACTAGCTCCTACAATGAGCAGTTCTTC
clone_size: NA
d_call: TRBD2
v_call: TRBV9
j_call: TRBJ2-1

cdr3_aa: CASSVGAGNQPQHF
cdr3_nt: TGTGCCAGTAGTGTGGGGGCTGGCAATCAGCCCCAGCATTTT
clone_size: NA
d_call: NA
v_call: TRBV19
j_call: TRBJ1-5

cdr3_aa: CASTANGGAGYGYTF
cdr3_nt: TGTGCCAGCACCGCCAATGGGGGGGCCGGATATGGCTACACCTTC
clone_size: few
d_call: NA
v_call: TRBV2
j_call: TRBJ1-2

cdr3_aa: CASSQPSGYGYTF
cdr3_nt: TGTGCCAGCAGCCAACCGTCCGGCTATGGCTACACCTTC
clone_size: NA
d_call: NA
v_call: TRBV9
j_call: TRBJ1-2

cdr3_aa: CASRQGQISPYGYTF
cdr3_nt: TGCGCCAGCAGACAGGGACAAATCAGTCCGTACGGCTACACCTTC
clone_size: NA
d_call: NA
v_call: TRBV5-1
j_call: TRBJ1-2

cdr3_aa: CASSPRQGMNTEAFF
cdr3_nt: TGTGCCAGCAGCCCCCGCCAGGGCATGAACACTGAAGCTTTCTTT
clone_size: NA
d_call: NA
v_call: TRBV7-9
j_call: TRBJ1-1

cdr3_aa: CASGSPLRRLAGSGNTIYF
cdr3_nt: TGTGCTAGTGGTTCTCCCCTCCGAAGGCTAGCTGGGTCTGGAAACACCATATATTTT
clone_size: NA
d_call: NA
v_call: TRBV12-5
j_call: TRBJ1-3

cdr3_aa: CASSQGGGGSYGYTF
cdr3_nt: TGTGCCAGCAGCCAAGGAGGCGGGGGTTCCTATGGCTACACCTTC
clone_size: NA
d_call: NA
v_call: TRBV3-1/TRBV3-2
j_call: TRBJ1-2

cdr3_aa: CASGTGGGTEAFF
cdr3_nt: TGCGCCAGCGGCACAGGGGGCGGCACTGAAGCTTTCTTT
clone_size: NA
d_call: TRBD1
v_call: TRBV5-1
j_call: TRBJ1-1

cdr3_aa: CASSQDLGRALTDTQYF
cdr3_nt: TGCGCCAGCAGCCAAGATCTTGGGAGAGCCCTCACAGATACGCAGTATTTT
clone_size: NA
d_call: NA
v_call: TRBV4-3
j_call: TRBJ2-3

cdr3_aa: CASSSRTGRHSGNTIYF
cdr3_nt: TGCGCCAGCAGCTCACGGACAGGGCGCCACTCTGGAAACACCATATATTTT
clone_size: NA
d_call: TRBD1
v_call: TRBV5-1
j_call: TRBJ1-3

cdr3_aa: CASSIRREGSPEAFF
cdr3_nt: TGTGCCAGCAGCATTCGACGAGAGGGCTCCCCTGAAGCTTTCTTT
clone_size: NA
d_call: NA
v_call: TRBV5-6
j_call: TRBJ1-1

cdr3_aa: CASSRAPRSNEQFF
cdr3_nt: TGTGCCAGCAGCCGAGCCCCCCGGAGCAATGAGCAGTTCTTC
clone_size: NA
d_call: NA
v_call: TRBV7-8
j_call: TRBJ2-1

cdr3_aa: CASSLPLGGTEAFF
cdr3_nt: TGTGCCAGCAGCTTACCACTGGGGGGCACTGAAGCTTTCTTT
clone_size: NA
d_call: NA
v_call: TRBV7-8
j_call: TRBJ1-1

cdr3_aa: CASSTGTGSAYGYTF
cdr3_nt: TGTGCCAGCAGCACCGGGACAGGGTCGGCCTATGGCTACACCTTC
clone_size: NA
d_call: TRBD1
v_call: TRBV14
j_call: TRBJ1-2

cdr3_aa: CSASDRASNQPQHF
cdr3_nt: TGCAGTGCTAGTGACAGGGCCAGCAATCAGCCCCAGCATTTT
clone_size: few
d_call: TRBD1
v_call: TRBV20-1
j_call: TRBJ1-5

cdr3_aa: CASSGQGSDEQFF
cdr3_nt: TGTGCTAGCAGCGGACAGGGGAGCGATGAGCAGTTCTTC
clone_size: NA
d_call: TRBD1
v_call: TRBV7-7
j_call: TRBJ2-1

cdr3_aa: CASSLEGLGAANTEAFF
cdr3_nt: TGTGCCAGCAGCTTAGAAGGTTTGGGGGCGGCGAACACTGAAGCTTTCTTT
clone_size: NA
d_call: NA
v_call: TRBV13
j_call: TRBJ1-1

cdr3_aa: CASSVGGTYNSPLHF
cdr3_nt: TGTGCCAGCAGCGTAGGTGGGACATATAATTCACCCCTCCACTTT
clone_size: NA
d_call: NA
v_call: TRBV9
j_call: TRBJ1-6

cdr3_aa: CASSRKGDYEQYF
cdr3_nt: TGTGCCAGCAGCCGCAAGGGAGACTACGAGCAGTACTTC
clone_size: NA
d_call: NA
v_call: TRBV3-1/TRBV3-2
j_call: TRBJ2-7

cdr3_aa: CASSDEQGKSGEQYF
cdr3_nt: TGTGCCAGCAGTGATGAACAGGGGAAATCAGGGGAGCAGTACTTC
clone_size: NA
d_call: TRBD1
v_call: TRBV2
j_call: TRBJ2-7